This section outlines one TCR beta chain sequence together with its context. These data originate in a study of blood T cell repertoires in COVID-19. Study overall: Spain, Italy and the United States supplied samples that represented acute and convalescent COVID-19. The analysed material was cDNA or gDNA that came from T cells, B-cell-depleted T cells, or PBMCs.

Authors' data handling: Reference gene primer amplification gave estimated nucleated cell counts. Profiled with immunoSEQ multiplex PCR; TCRdb holds only in-frame clones, not every one. The D gene and trimming were derived from the DNA, and the V and J assignments and clone size from that table. In the table there are 150,000 or so clones, over 65% of which are singletons. Per germline, CDR1 SGHRS and CDR2 YFSETQ. The CDR3 has 15 residues. Losses at the gene ends were 5 bases for V and 0 bases for J; bases not matched to a gene: 4. The V gene is TRBV5-1, the J gene TRBJ1-3; 8 bases line up with TRBD1. The sequencing input was peripheral blood. The TCR originated in a woman older than 75 with active or convalescent COVID-19. The CDR3 sequence: CASSPDRGSGNTIYF. DNA of the CDR3: TGCGCCAGCAGTCCTGACAGGGGCTCTGGAAACACCATATATTTT.